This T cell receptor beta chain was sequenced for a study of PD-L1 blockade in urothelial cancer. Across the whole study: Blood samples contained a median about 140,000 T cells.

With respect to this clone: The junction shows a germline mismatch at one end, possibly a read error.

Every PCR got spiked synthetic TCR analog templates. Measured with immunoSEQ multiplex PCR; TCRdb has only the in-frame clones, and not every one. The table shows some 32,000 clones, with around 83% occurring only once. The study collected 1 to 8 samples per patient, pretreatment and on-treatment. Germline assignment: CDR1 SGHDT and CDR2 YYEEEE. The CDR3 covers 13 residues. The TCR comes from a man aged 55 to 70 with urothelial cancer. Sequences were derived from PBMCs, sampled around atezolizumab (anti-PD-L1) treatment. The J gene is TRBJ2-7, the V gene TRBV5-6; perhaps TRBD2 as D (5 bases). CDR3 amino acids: CASSLLPAEARNF. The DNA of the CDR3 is TGTGCCAGCAGCTTGCTTCCAGCGGAGGCTAGGAACTTC.